The 32 T cell receptor beta chains reported below all come from one sample, sequenced in a study of blood T cell repertoires in COVID-19. Profiled with immunoSEQ multiplex PCR; TCRdb holds only in-frame clones, not every one. Of about 140,000 clones detected, 75% to 85% appear once; the ten largest clones hold approximately 4.5%. The sequenced sample consisted of peripheral blood. These receptors all come from an elderly woman with active or convalescent COVID-19.

This chain links TRBV30 with TRBJ1-2, with D tentatively TRBD1 (6 bases). Trimming took 6 bases from V and 6 from J, leaving 11 bases between them. Germline CDR1 GTSNPN, CDR2 SVGIG (reference sequence). The CDR3 totals 11 residues. In nucleotides, the CDR3 is TGTGCCTGTAAATCAGGGGATGGCTACACCTTC. As protein: CACKSGDGYTF.

The V call is TRBV6-6, the J call TRBJ1-5; possible D gene TRBD1, 6 bases. CDR3 length equals 14 residues. The germline V gene encodes CDR1 MNHNY and CDR2 SVGAGI (reference sequence). Trimming shortened V by 5 bases and J by 6 bases, and 14 bases separated the two germline ends. DNA of the CDR3: TGTGCCAGCAGTCAAGGGACACAGGGTCAGCCCCAGCATTTT. Protein sequence: CASSQGTQGQPQHF.

V and J are TRBV7-9 and TRBJ2-2; no clear D gene. Trimming shortened V by 6 bases and J by 6 bases, and 8 bases separated the two germline ends. Per germline, CDR1 SEHNR and CDR2 FQNEAQ (reference sequence). The CDR3 is 12 residues long. In DNA, the CDR3 is TGTGCCAGCAGTCCTGGGCCCGGGGAGCTGTTTTTT. It codes for CASSPGPGELFF. Drawing the rest from reference TRBV7-9 and TRBJ2-2, the complete variable domain is DTGVSQNPRHKITKRGQNVTFRCDPISEHNRLYWYRQTLGQGPEFLTYFQNEAQLEKSRLLSDRFSAERPKGSFSTLEIQRTEQGDSAMYLCASSPGPGELFFGEGSRLTVL.

This clone has just a few counts. This chain connects TRBV4-1 to TRBJ2-3, with TRBD2 identical over 13 bases. From germline, CDR1 is MGHRA and CDR2 YSYEKL. The CDR3 totals 18 residues. With 3 bases clipped from V and 6 bases from J, the junction kept 12 bases outside the gene matches. CDR3 DNA sequence: TGCGCCAGCAGCCAGCCCCGACTAGCGGGGGGTCGTGACGATACGCAGTATTTT. Translated: CASSQPRLAGGRDDTQYF.

The chain is built from TRBV7-9 and TRBJ1-1; possible D gene TRBD1, 5 bases. The length of the CDR3 is 14 residues. CDR1 and CDR2 from the germline V gene are SEHNR and FQNEAQ (reference sequence). Deletions cut 4 bases from V and 1 base from J, with 10 bases between. The CDR3 DNA is TGTGCCAGCAGCTCAGCACAGGAGAACACTGAAGCTTTCTTT. This translates into CASSSAQENTEAFF.

The chain combines TRBV27 with TRBJ1-2; the D is unclear. Germline CDR1 and CDR2: MNHEY and SMNVEV (reference sequence). There are 16 residues in the CDR3. V lost 6 bases to trimming and J lost 7 bases, with 24 bases between them. The CDR3 nucleotides read TGTGCCAGCAGAAGGGTTCTAAGTGTCGCGGGGTCTGGCTACACCTTC. Protein product: CASRRVLSVAGSGYTF.

This chain joins TRBV4-3 and TRBJ1-2; 9 bases are a match to TRBD1. The CDR3 is made up of 15 amino acids. With 0 bases clipped from V and 4 bases from J, the junction kept 3 bases outside the gene matches. Per germline, CDR1 LGHNA and CDR2 YSLEER. The CDR3 loop reads CASSQEPGQGYGYTF. The CDR3 DNA reads TGCGCCAGCAGCCAAGAACCGGGACAGGGCTATGGCTACACCTTC.

The chain couples TRBV7-9 to TRBJ2-5; TRBD2 agrees at 7 bases. Trimming at V came to 0 bases and at J to 2 bases, leaving 3 bases not matched to a gene. The CDR3 is made up of 15 amino acids. CDR1 SEHNR and CDR2 FQNEAQ come from the germline V gene (reference sequence). CDR3 bases: TGTGCCAGCAGCTTAGCGGGGGGGAATCAAGAGACCCAGTACTTC. It specifies CASSLAGGNQETQYF.

The V call is TRBV12-3 or TRBV12-4, the J call TRBJ2-5; the D gene is possibly TRBD2 (5 bases). The V and J ends lost 1 base and 3 bases respectively, with 6 bases between them. CDR3 length: 13 amino acids. The CDR3 reads CASSLGTEETQYF. The CDR3, as DNA: TGTGCCAGCAGTTTAGGGACTGAAGAGACCCAGTACTTC.

The chain recombines TRBV15 with TRBJ2-1, with D unclear. Trimming shortened V by 0 bases and J by 12 bases, and 9 bases separated the two germline ends. This CDR3 spans 12 amino acids. The germline CDR1 and CDR2 sequences are LNHNV and YYDKDF (reference sequence). The CDR3 is CATSRDKYRQFF. CDR3 nucleotide sequence: TGTGCCACCAGCAGAGACAAGTATAGGCAGTTCTTC.

V and J are TRBV18 and TRBJ2-5, with D possibly being TRBD2 (5 bases). The length of the CDR3 is 16 residues. Germline lookup yields CDR1 KGHSH and CDR2 LQKENI. The V and J ends lost 6 bases and 0 bases respectively, with 17 bases between them. The CDR3 protein is CASSRRRGSDQETQYF. CDR3 bases: TGTGCCAGCTCCCGCCGCCGGGGTAGCGACCAAGAGACCCAGTACTTC. Full variable domain (remainder filled in from reference TRBV18 and TRBJ2-5): NAGVMQNPRHLVRRRGQEARLRCSPMKGHSHVYWYRQLPEEGLKFMVYLQKENIIDESGMPKERFSAEFPKEGPSILRIQQVVRGDSAAYFCASSRRRGSDQETQYFGPGTRLLVL.

CDR3 residues: CASSPPQGYEQYF. CDR3 coding DNA: TGTGCCAGCTCACCACCACAGGGGTACGAGCAGTACTTC. This chain connects TRBV18 to TRBJ2-7, with 7 bases lining up with TRBD1. There are 13 residues in the CDR3. Germline-derived CDR1 and CDR2 are KGHSH and LQKENI. V lost 0 bases, J lost 4 bases, and 0 bases stayed unmatched.

The chain combines TRBV7-9 with TRBJ1-2, with a tentative D call TRBD1 (6 bases). The V end was cut by 5 bases, the J end by 4 bases, with 11 bases between. Germline CDR1 reads SEHNR; CDR2 reads FQNEAQ (reference sequence). The CDR3 extends over 13 amino acids. The CDR3 loop is CASSPGQLYGYTF. CDR3 nucleotide sequence: TGTGCCAGCAGCCCGGGACAACTCTATGGCTACACCTTC.

This clone appeared a single time. This chain links TRBV18 with TRBJ2-7; 7 nucleotides agree with TRBD1. The germline gives CDR1 KGHSH, CDR2 LQKENI. CDR3 length: 14 residues. Unmatched junction bases numbered 4, after V lost 3 bases and J lost 2 bases. This CDR3 reads CASSPDTGAYEQYF. CDR3 in DNA: TGTGCCAGCTCACCCGATACAGGGGCCTACGAGCAGTACTTC. Variable domain in full (rest from reference TRBV18 and TRBJ2-7): NAGVMQNPRHLVRRRGQEARLRCSPMKGHSHVYWYRQLPEEGLKFMVYLQKENIIDESGMPKERFSAEFPKEGPSILRIQQVVRGDSAAYFCASSPDTGAYEQYFGPGTRLTVT.

V and J are TRBV19 and TRBJ2-3; D might be TRBD1 (5 bases). Germline values: CDR1 LNHDA, CDR2 SQIVND (reference sequence). The V end lost 6 bases, the J end lost 5 bases, and 9 bases lay between the germline ends. The CDR3 is 12 residues long. The CDR3 loop is CASRGQVDTQYF. CDR3 nucleotide sequence: TGTGCCAGTAGGGGGCAGGTAGATACGCAGTATTTT.

The V and J genes are TRBV30 and TRBJ1-1; D unresolved. The V and J ends lost 4 bases and 0 bases respectively, with 15 bases between them. The V gene's germline CDR1 is GTSNPN and CDR2 SVGIG (reference sequence). The CDR3 length is 15 residues. The CDR3 sequence: CAWNIPGRMNTEAFF. CDR3 DNA: TGTGCCTGGAACATACCCGGCAGGATGAACACTGAAGCTTTCTTT.

The chain uses TRBV5-4 and TRBJ2-7; D is perhaps TRBD1 (6 bases). The CDR3 is 14 amino acids. Trimming stripped 3 bases from V and 6 bases from J, with 16 bases between. Germline V gene data show CDR1 as SGHNT and CDR2 as YYREEE (reference sequence). The CDR3 region is CASSSAGVRGEQYF. CDR3 sequence (DNA): TGTGCCAGCAGCTCCGCAGGGGTCCGGGGCGAGCAGTACTTC.

The chain is built from TRBV5-1 and TRBJ2-3; 7 bases are shared with TRBD2. J lost 6 bases, V lost 4 bases, and 11 bases had no gene match. The CDR3 has 15 amino acids. From germline, CDR1 is SGHRS and CDR2 YFSETQ. CDR3 DNA sequence: TGCGCCAGCAGCCAGACTAGCCAACCGGGGGATACGCAGTATTTT. Its translation is CASSQTSQPGDTQYF.

The chain has TRBV3-1 (or the pseudogene TRBV3-2) and TRBJ1-2; D uncertain. The V gene lost 2 bases and the J gene lost 4 bases, with 11 bases spanning the gap. The CDR3 is made up of 14 amino acids. The germline gives CDR1 LGHDT, CDR2 YNNKEL (reference sequence). The DNA for the CDR3 is TGTGCCAGCAGCCAACATCAGAGGGCCTATGGCTACACCTTC. This codes for CASSQHQRAYGYTF.

This clone came up a few times. The gene calls are TRBV9 and TRBJ1-1; no definite D call. The CDR3 totals 13 residues. The germline gives CDR1 SGDLS, CDR2 YYNGEE. The V and J ends lost 6 bases and 1 base respectively, with 10 bases between them. CDR3 amino acids: CASTVGPNTEAFF. CDR3 nucleotides: TGTGCCAGCACCGTGGGCCCGAACACTGAAGCTTTCTTT.

The chain employs TRBV5-1 and TRBJ2-1, with 8 bases matching TRBD2. This CDR3 has 13 amino acids. Per germline, CDR1 SGHRS and CDR2 YFSETQ. V trimming: 4 bases; J trimming: 7 bases; junction bases outside the gene matches: 4. The CDR3 DNA is TGCGCCAGCAGCCCGGGACTAGGGAATGAGCAGTTCTTC. Translating it yields CASSPGLGNEQFF.

The J gene is TRBJ1-2, the V gene TRBV7-2; the match to TRBD1 covers 8 bases. Germline trimming cut 1 base from V and 8 bases from J; bases unmatched to any gene: 6. The CDR3 is 14 amino acids. CDR1 and CDR2 (germline): SGHTA, FQGNSA. In nucleotides, the CDR3 is TGTGCCAGCAGCTTAGTCACAGGGGGTGCGGGCTACACCTTC. Amino acids: CASSLVTGGAGYTF.

The genes are TRBV19 and TRBJ1-3, with 9 bases matching TRBD1. The length of the CDR3 is 15 residues. Germline CDR1 is LNHDA and CDR2 is SQIVND (reference sequence). With 8 bases clipped from V and 4 bases from J, the junction kept 9 bases outside the gene matches. The DNA for the CDR3 is TGTGCCAGTGACAACGGACAGGGGAGAGGAAACACCATATATTTT. As protein: CASDNGQGRGNTIYF. Drawing the rest from reference TRBV19 and TRBJ1-3, the complete variable domain is DGGITQSPKYLFRKEGQNVTLSCEQNLNHDAMYWYRQDPGQGLRLIYYSQIVNDFQKGDIAEGYSVSREKKESFPLTVTSAQKNPTAFYLCASDNGQGRGNTIYFGEGSWLTVV.

V gene TRBV5-1 combines with J gene TRBJ1-2; D is perhaps TRBD1 (6 bases). The length of the CDR3 is 15 residues. Trimming left V 2 bases short and J 0 bases short, with 11 bases between. Germline V gene lookup returns CDR1 SGHRS and CDR2 YFSETQ. CDR3 loop: CASSLVGGANYGYTF. In DNA form, the CDR3 reads TGCGCCAGCAGCTTAGTAGGGGGGGCTAACTATGGCTACACCTTC.

This clone occurred a few times. The V gene is TRBV7-8, the J gene TRBJ1-1, with D possibly being TRBD1 (6 bases). Germline CDR1 is SGHVS and CDR2 is FQNEAQ. V was trimmed by 1 base and J by 5 bases, leaving 14 bases between them. The CDR3 sequence is 15 residues long. DNA for the CDR3: TGTGCCAGCAGCTTAGAGTCAGGGAGGGGGACTGAAGCTTTCTTT. Translated, it gives CASSLESGRGTEAFF.

This clone was recorded once. V usage is TRBV4-1 and J usage is TRBJ2-3; D gene ambiguous. V was pared by 4 bases and J by 3 bases, with 14 bases between. Looked up from germline, CDR1 is MGHRA and CDR2 is YSYEKL. The CDR3 has 15 amino acids. The CDR3, as DNA: TGCGCCAGCAGCCCCGTAGCCGGCGATACAGATACGCAGTATTTT. This gives the protein CASSPVAGDTDTQYF.

The J gene is TRBJ2-1, the V gene TRBV15; TRBD2 matches 7 bases. With 11 bases clipped from V and 0 bases from J, the junction kept 7 bases outside the gene matches. CDR1 is LNHNV and CDR2 is YYDKDF in the germline V gene (reference sequence). This CDR3 comprises 14 residues. CDR3 in DNA: TGTGCCGCGAGGGAGGGAACCTCCTACAATGAGCAGTTCTTC. This encodes CAAREGTSYNEQFF.

V is TRBV13 and J is TRBJ2-7; maybe TRBD1 (5 bases). Between the trimmed V and J ends, which lost 6 bases and 0 bases, there was a span of 18 bases. CDR3 length equals 16 residues. CDR1 and CDR2 from the germline V gene are PRHDT and FYEKMQ (reference sequence). As DNA, the CDR3 is TGTGCCAGCAGTTATACAGGACCCCAGAGCTCCTACGAGCAGTACTTC. Translating it yields CASSYTGPQSSYEQYF.

V gene TRBV5-1 combines with J gene TRBJ1-1, with 11 nucleotides matching TRBD1. This CDR3 has 16 amino acids. Germline V lookup: CDR1 SGHRS, CDR2 YFSETQ. Trimming cost V 5 bases and J 5 bases; bases outside gene matches: 11. CDR3 in DNA: TGCGCCAGCAGTCCCGGGACAGGGGGTAGTAGTACTGAAGCTTTCTTT. It yields the protein CASSPGTGGSSTEAFF.

The genes are TRBV3-1 (or the pseudogene TRBV3-2) and TRBJ2-1; TRBD1 might be the D (6 bases). CDR1 is LGHDT, CDR2 YNNKEL, per germline (reference sequence). Between the trimmed V and J ends, which lost 4 bases and 6 bases, there was a span of 16 bases. The CDR3 length is 15 residues. CDR3 protein: CASSPFGTPSNEQFF. DNA of the CDR3: TGTGCCAGCAGCCCATTCGGGACACCTTCCAATGAGCAGTTCTTC.

V usage is TRBV18 and J usage is TRBJ1-1; no definite D call. From germline, CDR1 is KGHSH and CDR2 LQKENI. The CDR3 extends over 13 amino acids. Trimming shortened V by 2 bases and J by 7 bases, and 11 bases separated the two germline ends. DNA of the CDR3: TGTGCCAGCTCACCATGGCCAGGCAATGAAGCTTTCTTT. Amino acids: CASSPWPGNEAFF.

This chain joins TRBV24-1 and TRBJ2-7, with D unclear. The CDR3 is 13 amino acids. Germline CDR1 is KGHDR and CDR2 is SFDVKD. Trimming took off 10 bases at V and 0 bases at J, with 12 bases between the two ends. As DNA, the CDR3 is TGTGCCACTTCGCCGAGGAGCTCCTACGAGCAGTACTTC. Protein sequence: CATSPRSSYEQYF.